This T cell receptor (beta chain) is drawn from a study of T cell responses to AZD1222 COVID-19 vaccine. Study-wide results and limits: At baseline, just five to seven AZD1222 recipients tested seropositive. Nearly half of spike-specific TCRs reportedly target variant regions that are unmutated in the B.1.351 and B.1.1.7 variants. Recipients of two AZD1222 doses showed rising Spike-specific TCR breadth and depth.

A word on this clone: Antigen unknown.

Here immunoSEQ multiplex PCR was the method, and the copy in TCRdb shows in-frame clones only, minus some. The table records roughly 130,000 clones, roughly 87% of them present only once. The CDR3 is 15 amino acids. V was trimmed by 3 bases and J by 5 bases, leaving 17 bases between them. CDR1 is KGHSH, CDR2 LQKENI, per germline. This chain links TRBV18 with TRBJ2-7; TRBD2 is a possible D gene (7 bases). Material: peripheral blood, obtained on day 0 of AZD1222 vaccination. The source of this sequence is an adult in good health. CDR3 bases: TGTGCCAGCTCACCCTCAACAGGGAGGGAGGACGAGCAGTACTTC. Translating gives CASSPSTGREDEQYF.